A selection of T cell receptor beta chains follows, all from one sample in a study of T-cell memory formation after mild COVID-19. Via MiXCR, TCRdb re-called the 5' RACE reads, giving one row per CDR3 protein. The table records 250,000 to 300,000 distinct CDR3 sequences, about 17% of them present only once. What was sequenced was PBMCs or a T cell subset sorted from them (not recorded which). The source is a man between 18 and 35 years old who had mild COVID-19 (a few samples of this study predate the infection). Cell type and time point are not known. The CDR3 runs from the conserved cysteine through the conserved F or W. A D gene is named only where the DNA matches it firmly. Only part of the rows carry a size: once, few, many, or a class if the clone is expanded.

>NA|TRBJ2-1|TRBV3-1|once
TGTGCCAGCAGCCAAGGGTCGTGGCAGATATACAATGAGCAGTTCTTC
CASSQGSWQIYNEQFF
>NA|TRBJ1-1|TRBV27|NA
TGTGCCAGCAGTCAGGATGGAGGGGTGCGGTACACTGAAGCTTTCTTT
CASSQDGGVRYTEAFF
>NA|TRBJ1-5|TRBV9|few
TGTGCCAGCAGCGTAGGCCTCGGCACTCAGCCCCAGCATTTT
CASSVGLGTQPQHF
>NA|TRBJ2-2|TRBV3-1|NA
TGTGCCAGCAGCCAAGATAATGGGTACACCGGGGAGCTGTTTTTT
CASSQDNGYTGELFF
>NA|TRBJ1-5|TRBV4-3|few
TGCGCCAGCAGCCAAGGCGTTGACGGGCCCCAGCATTTT
CASSQGVDGPQHF
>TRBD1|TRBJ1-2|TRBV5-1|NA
TGCGCCAGCAGCTTTACGTCGACAGGGGGCAGCTATGGCTACACCTTC
CASSFTSTGGSYGYTF
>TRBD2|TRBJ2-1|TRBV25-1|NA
TGTGCCAGCAGTGAATACAGCGGGGGGGCGAATGAGCAGTTCTTC
CASSEYSGGANEQFF
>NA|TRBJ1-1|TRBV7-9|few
TGTGCCAGTTGCTGGGACAACACTGAAGCTTTCTTT
CASCWDNTEAFF
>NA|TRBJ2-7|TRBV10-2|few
TGCGCCAGCAGTGTTAGTAACCCCGGGGAGCAGTACTTC
CASSVSNPGEQYF
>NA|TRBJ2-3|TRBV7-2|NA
TGTGCCAGCAGCTTAAGTCGGGACACCTATAGCACAGATACGCAGTATTTT
CASSLSRDTYSTDTQYF
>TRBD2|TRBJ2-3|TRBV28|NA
TGTGCCAGCAGTTTATTTGGTAGCGGGGGAGCAGATACGCAGTATTTT
CASSLFGSGGADTQYF
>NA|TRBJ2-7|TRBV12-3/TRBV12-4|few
TGTGCCAGCAGTTTGGATAGGTTTGGCTACGAGCAGTACTTC
CASSLDRFGYEQYF
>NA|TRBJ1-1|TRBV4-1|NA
TGCGCCAGCAGCCAAAAGGATCGGTCATCTGAGTCTATGAACACTGAAGCTTTCTTT
CASSQKDRSSESMNTEAFF
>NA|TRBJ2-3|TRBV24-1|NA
TGTGCCACCGGTGGCGACACAGATACGCAGTATTTT
CATGGDTDTQYF
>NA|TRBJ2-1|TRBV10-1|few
TGCGCCAGCAGTGAGTCGACAGGTAATACCTACAATGAGCAGTTCTTC
CASSESTGNTYNEQFF
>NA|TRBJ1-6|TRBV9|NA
TGTGCCAGCAGCTCGCGGGCAGCCCTAAATTCACCCCTCCACTTT
CASSSRAALNSPLHF
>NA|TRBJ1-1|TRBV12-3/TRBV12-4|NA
TGTGCCAGCAGTTGGAAGGGGAACACTGAAGCTTTCTTT
CASSWKGNTEAFF
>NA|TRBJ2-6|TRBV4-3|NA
TGCGCCAGCAGCCAAAGGTCCGCTGGGGCCAACGTCCTGACTTTC
CASSQRSAGANVLTF
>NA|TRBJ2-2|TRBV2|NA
TGTGCCAGCGCATATTCCGGGGAGCTGTTTTTT
CASAYSGELFF
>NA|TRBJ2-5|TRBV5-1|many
TGCGCCAGCAGCTTGGCAGGTTCCCAAGAGACCCAGTACTTC
CASSLAGSQETQYF
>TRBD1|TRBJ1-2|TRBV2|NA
TGTGCCAGCAGACAGGGGGCGACCCTTCGGTTTGGCTACACCTTC
CASRQGATLRFGYTF
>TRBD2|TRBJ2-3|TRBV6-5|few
TGTGCCAGCAGACTACTAGCGGTGGGGCGGTATTTT
CASRLLAVGRYF
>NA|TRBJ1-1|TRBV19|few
TGTGCCAGTAGTATATACGGGGCGGGGCGCGGAGGCACTGAAGCTTTCTTT
CASSIYGAGRGGTEAFF
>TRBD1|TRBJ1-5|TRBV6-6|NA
TGTGCCAGCAGCTCGACAGGGGTCAGTCAGCCCCAGCATTTT
CASSSTGVSQPQHF
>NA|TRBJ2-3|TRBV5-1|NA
TGCGCCAGCAGCTTGATGGGGACCTTCACAGATACGCAGTATTTT
CASSLMGTFTDTQYF
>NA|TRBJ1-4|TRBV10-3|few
TGTGCCATCAGTGAGTCGAGAGGGACTGTAGAAAAACTGTTTTTT
CAISESRGTVEKLFF
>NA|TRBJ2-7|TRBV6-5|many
TGTGCCAGCAGTCCCGGGGCCTCCTACGAGCAGTACTTC
CASSPGASYEQYF
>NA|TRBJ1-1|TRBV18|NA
TGTGCCAGCTCACCGAGTCCGAACTACGGAGCTTTCTTT
CASSPSPNYGAFF
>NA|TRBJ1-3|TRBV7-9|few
TGTGCCAGCAGCTTGGAGTGGTCTGGAAACACCATATATTTT
CASSLEWSGNTIYF
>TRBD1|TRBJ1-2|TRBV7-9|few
TGTGCCAGCAGCCCCGGACAGGGTAATGGCTACACCTTC
CASSPGQGNGYTF
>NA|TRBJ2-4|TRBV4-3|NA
TGCGCCAGCAGCCAAGATTTGGGGCGGCGGGCCAAAAACATTCAGTACTTC
CASSQDLGRRAKNIQYF
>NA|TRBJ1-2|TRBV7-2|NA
TGTGCCAGCAGCCCGGGCCGGGTGGACTATGGCTACACCTTC
CASSPGRVDYGYTF
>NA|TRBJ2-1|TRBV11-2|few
TGTGCCAGCAGCCACGGGGGTGGTGAGCAGTTCTTC
CASSHGGGEQFF
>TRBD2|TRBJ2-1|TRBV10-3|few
TGTGCCATCAGTGGGACTAGCGGGGGCATCTTCGTGGGCTCCTACAATGAGCAGTTCTTC
CAISGTSGGIFVGSYNEQFF
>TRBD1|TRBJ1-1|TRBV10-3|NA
TGTGCCATCAGTGGTGACAGGGCTTGGACTGAAGCTGTCTTT
CAISGDRAWTEAVF
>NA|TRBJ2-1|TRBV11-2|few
TGTGCCAGCTTCGGGTCCAATGAGCAGTTCTTC
CASFGSNEQFF
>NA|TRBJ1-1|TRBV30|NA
TGTGCCTGGACCCCCGTTTGGGGGTCCACTGAAGCTTTCTTT
CAWTPVWGSTEAFF
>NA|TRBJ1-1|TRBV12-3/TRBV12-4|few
TGTGCCAGCAGAGATCAGGGGAGTACTGAAGCTTTCTTT
CASRDQGSTEAFF
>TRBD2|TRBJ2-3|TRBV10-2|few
TGCGCCAGCTCCGGGGGGAGAAGGTTTGCGGGGGACACAGATACGCAGTATTTT
CASSGGRRFAGDTDTQYF
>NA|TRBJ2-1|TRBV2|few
TGTGCCAGCAGAGGACCTCCTGGGCAGTTCTTC
CASRGPPGQFF
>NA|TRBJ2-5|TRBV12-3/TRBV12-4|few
TGTGCCAGCAGTTTTCCCGGAGGTGGAAGCGAGACCCAGTACTTC
CASSFPGGGSETQYF
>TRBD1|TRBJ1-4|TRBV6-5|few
TGTGCCAGCAGTTATCAGGGGGCGCCAGCTAATGAAAAACTGTTTTTT
CASSYQGAPANEKLFF
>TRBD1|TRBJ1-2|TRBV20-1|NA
TGCAGTGCTAAGCGACAGGGAAAGGATGGCTACACCTTC
CSAKRQGKDGYTF
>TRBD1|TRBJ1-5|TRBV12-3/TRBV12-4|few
TGTGCCAGCAGGACAGGGGGCGAAAATCAGCCCCAGCATTTT
CASRTGGENQPQHF
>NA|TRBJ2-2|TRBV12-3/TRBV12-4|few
TGTGCCAGCAGTTCTACCCTAGTGGGGGAGCTGTTTTTT
CASSSTLVGELFF
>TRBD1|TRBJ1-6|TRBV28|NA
TGTGCCAGCAGTCGACAGGGGAGCTCCTATAATTCACCCCTCCACTTT
CASSRQGSSYNSPLHF
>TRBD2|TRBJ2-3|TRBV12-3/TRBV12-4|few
TGTGCCAGCAGAGGGACTAGCGGGGGAGTTAGCACAGATACGCAGTATTTT
CASRGTSGGVSTDTQYF
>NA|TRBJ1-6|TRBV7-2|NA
TGTGCCAGCACACCCGGGGGAGTATTGTCACCCCTCCACTTT
CASTPGGVLSPLHF
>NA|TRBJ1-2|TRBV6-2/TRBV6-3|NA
TGTGCCAGCAGTTACGCCTGGGGTGGCTACACCTTC
CASSYAWGGYTF
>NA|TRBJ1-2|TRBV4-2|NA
TGTGCCAGCAGCCAAGATAGTGTCTTCTATGGCTACACCTTC
CASSQDSVFYGYTF
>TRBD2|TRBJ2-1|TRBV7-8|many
TGTGCCAGCAGCTCACCCCTAGCGGCCAATGAGCAGTTCTTC
CASSSPLAANEQFF
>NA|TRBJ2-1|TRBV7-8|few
TGTGCCAGCAGCCCTCGTAGACCGGTAGGCTACAATGAGCAGTTCTTC
CASSPRRPVGYNEQFF
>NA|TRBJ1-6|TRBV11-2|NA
TGTGCCAGCAGCTTAGTAGAGGATTCACCCCTCCACTTT
CASSLVEDSPLHF
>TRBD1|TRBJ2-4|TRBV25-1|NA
TGTGCCAGCAGTGTCAAGGGGGCCCTAGCCAAAAACATTCAGTACTTC
CASSVKGALAKNIQYF
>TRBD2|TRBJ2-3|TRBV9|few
TGTGCCAGCAGCGGCGTAGCGGGGGGGCCCCCAGATACGCAGTATTTT
CASSGVAGGPPDTQYF
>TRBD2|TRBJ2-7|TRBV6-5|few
TGTGCCAGCACCCCTTGGGAGGGCTCCTACGAGCAGTACTTC
CASTPWEGSYEQYF
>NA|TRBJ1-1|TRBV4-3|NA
TGCGCCAGCAGCCAAGACCCTACAGGGAGCCTGAACACTGAAGCTTTCTTT
CASSQDPTGSLNTEAFF